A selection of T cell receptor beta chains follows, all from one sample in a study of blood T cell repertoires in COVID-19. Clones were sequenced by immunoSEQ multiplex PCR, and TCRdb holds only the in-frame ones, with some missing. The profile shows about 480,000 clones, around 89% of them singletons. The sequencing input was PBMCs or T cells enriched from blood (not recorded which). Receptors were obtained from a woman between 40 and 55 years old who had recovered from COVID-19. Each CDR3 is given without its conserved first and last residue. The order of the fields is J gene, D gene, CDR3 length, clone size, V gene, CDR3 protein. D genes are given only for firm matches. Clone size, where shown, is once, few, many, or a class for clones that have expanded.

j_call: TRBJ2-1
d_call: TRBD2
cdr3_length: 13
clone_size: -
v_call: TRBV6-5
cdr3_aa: ATLSGSGKYNEQF

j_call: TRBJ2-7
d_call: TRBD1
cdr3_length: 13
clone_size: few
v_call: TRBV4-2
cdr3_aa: ASSHEQGAVYEQY

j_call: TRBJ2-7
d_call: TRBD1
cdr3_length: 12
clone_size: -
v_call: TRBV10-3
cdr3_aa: ATGRGTGDYEQY

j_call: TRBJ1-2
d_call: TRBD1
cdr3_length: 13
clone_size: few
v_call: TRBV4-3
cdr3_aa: ASSQDGTATYGYT

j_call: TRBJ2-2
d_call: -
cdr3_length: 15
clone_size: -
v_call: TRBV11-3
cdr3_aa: ASSRGLLADFTGELF

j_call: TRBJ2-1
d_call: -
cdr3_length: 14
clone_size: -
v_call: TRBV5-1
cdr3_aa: ASSLIGGGSYNEQF

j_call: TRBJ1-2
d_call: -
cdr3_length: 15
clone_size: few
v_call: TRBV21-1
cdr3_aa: ASSKVPGTGGLYGYT

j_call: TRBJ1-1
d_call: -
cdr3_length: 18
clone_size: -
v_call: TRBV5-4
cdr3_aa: ASSLALSSRGPFVDTEAF

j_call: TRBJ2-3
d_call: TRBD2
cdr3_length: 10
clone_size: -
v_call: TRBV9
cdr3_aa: ASSPLRGGQY

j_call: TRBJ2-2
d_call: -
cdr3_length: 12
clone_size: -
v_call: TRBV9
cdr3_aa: ASSAGQYTGELF

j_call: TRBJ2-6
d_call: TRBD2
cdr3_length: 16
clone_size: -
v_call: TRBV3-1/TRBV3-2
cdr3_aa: ASSRRLAGSSGANVLT

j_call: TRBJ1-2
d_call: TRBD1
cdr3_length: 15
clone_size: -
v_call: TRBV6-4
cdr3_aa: ASSEGQGTLTAYGYT

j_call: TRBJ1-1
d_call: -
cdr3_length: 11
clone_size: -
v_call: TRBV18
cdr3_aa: ASSPSPDTEAF

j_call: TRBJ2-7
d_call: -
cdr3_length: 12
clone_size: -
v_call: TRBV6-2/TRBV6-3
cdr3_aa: ASSSGLLSYEQY

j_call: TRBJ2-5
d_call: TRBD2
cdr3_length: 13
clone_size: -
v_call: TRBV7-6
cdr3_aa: ASSLGLAGPETQY

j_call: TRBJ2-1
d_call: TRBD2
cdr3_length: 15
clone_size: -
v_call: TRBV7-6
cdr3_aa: ASSPRTSGSVYNEQF

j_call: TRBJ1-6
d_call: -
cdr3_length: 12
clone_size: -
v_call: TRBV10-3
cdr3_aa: AIRLDTRDSPLH

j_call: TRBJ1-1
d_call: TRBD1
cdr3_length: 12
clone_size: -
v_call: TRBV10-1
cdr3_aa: ASSGDRGRPKAF

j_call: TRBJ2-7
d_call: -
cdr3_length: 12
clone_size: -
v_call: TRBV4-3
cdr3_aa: ASSQDGGPYEQY

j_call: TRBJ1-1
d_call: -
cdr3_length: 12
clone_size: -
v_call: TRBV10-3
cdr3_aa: AISGGERTTEAF

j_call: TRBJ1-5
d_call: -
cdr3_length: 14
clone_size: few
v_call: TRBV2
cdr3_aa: ASSQRPTVTNQPQH

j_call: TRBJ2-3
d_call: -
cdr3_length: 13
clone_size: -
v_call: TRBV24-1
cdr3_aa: ATSLNLGGTDTQY

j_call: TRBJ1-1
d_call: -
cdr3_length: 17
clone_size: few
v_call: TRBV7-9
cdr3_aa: ASSLVDRDFEGPFTEAF

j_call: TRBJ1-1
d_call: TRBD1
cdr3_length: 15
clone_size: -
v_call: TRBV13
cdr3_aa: ASSDGQGVRSNTEAF

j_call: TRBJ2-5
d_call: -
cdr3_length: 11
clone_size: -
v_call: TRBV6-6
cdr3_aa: ASSLNLQETQY

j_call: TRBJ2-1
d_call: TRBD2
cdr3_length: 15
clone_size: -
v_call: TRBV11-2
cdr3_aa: ASSLHDPGLAGVQQF

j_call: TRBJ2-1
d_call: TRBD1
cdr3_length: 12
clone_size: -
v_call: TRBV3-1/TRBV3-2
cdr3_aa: ASTTGQGFNEQF

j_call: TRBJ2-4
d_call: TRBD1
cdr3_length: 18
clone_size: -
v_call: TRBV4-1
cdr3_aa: ASSQEVQTGQGAGRNIQY

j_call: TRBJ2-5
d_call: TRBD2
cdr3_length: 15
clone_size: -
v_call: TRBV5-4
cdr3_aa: ASSTPLSGRAGETQY

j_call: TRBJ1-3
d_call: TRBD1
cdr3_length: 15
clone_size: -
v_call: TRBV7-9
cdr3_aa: ASRDPGTGNSGNTIY

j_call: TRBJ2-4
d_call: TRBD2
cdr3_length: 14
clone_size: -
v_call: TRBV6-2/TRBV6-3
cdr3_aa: ASSRAGGAAKNIQY

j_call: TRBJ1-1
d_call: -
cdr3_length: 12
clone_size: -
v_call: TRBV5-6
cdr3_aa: ASSLDRTNTEAF

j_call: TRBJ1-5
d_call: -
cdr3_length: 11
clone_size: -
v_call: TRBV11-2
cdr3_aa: ASSLNWGQPQH

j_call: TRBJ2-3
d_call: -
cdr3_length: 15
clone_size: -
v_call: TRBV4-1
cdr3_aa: ASSQDSTSGGTDTQY

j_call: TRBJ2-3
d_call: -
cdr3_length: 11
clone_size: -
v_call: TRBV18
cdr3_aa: ASSPSSTDTQY

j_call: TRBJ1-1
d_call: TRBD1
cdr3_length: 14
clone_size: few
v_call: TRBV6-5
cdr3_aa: ASSYEGQGDDTEAF

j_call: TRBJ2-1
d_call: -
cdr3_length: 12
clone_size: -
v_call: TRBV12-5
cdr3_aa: ASGWAQNHNEQF

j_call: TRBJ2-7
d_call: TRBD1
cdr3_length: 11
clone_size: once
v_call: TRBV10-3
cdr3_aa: AISETGVHEQY

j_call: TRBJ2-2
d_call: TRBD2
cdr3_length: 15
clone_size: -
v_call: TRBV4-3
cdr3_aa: ASSQTLAGDYTGELF

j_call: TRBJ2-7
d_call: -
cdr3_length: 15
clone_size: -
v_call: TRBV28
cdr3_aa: ASSLWETRAPPYEQY

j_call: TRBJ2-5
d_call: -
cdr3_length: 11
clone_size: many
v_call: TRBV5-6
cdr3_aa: ASSPTGQETQY

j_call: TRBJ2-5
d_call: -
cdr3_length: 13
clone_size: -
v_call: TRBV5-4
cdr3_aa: ASSYISSPGETQY

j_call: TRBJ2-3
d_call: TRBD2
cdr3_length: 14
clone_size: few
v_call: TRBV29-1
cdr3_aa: SVEDGTSASTDTQY

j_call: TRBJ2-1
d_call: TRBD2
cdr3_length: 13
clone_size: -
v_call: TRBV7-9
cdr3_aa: ASTLTSLPGNEQF

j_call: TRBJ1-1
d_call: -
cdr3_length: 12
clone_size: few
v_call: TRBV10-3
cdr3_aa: AISESRTSTEAF

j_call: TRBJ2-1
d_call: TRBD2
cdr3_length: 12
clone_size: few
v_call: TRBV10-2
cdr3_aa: ASSDSGRASEQF

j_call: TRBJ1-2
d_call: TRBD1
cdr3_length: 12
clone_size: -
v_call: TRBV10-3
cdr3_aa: AISEGDSNYGYT

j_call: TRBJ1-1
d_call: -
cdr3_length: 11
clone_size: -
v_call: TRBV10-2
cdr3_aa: ASGLGGNTEAF

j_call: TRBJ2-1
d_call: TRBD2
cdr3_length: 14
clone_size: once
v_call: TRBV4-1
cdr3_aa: ASSLHSGRTYNEQF

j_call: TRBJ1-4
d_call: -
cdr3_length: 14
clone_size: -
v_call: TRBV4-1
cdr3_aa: ASSQDHSPFNEKLF

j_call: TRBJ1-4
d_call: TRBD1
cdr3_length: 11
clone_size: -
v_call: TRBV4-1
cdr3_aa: ASRTGGNEKLF

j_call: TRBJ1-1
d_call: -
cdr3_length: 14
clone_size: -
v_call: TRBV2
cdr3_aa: ASSETLGEVRTEAF

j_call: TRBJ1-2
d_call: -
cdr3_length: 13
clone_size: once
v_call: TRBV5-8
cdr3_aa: ASSLTGLANYGYT

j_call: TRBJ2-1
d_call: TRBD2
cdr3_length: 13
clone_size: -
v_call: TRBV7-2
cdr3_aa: ASSPVAGGRDEQF

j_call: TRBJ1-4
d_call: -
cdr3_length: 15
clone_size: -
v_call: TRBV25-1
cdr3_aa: ASSDPDKDATNEKLF

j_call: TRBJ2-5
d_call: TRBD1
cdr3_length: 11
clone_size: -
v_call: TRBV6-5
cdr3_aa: ASRAGQGETQY

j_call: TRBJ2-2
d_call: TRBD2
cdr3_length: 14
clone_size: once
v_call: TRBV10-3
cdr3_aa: AISGLAGPDTGELF

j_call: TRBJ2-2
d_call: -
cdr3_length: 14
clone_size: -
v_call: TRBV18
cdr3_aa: ASSPPMGLNTGELF

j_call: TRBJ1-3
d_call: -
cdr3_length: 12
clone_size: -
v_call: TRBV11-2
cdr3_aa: ATREGGSGNTIY

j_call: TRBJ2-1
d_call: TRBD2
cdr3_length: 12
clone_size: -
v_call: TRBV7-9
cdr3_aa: ASSSGTSKNEQF